This T cell receptor (beta chain) was sequenced for a study of T cells in Graves' hyperthyroidism and ophthalmopathy. The CDR3 runs 15 residues. In germline, CDR1 is SEHNR, CDR2 FQNEAQ (reference sequence). V lost 2 bases, J lost 7 bases, and 7 bases stayed unmatched. Amplified regions were TCR beta CDR3 sequences from RNA transcripts. HTBI primers drove first-round RT-PCR of the TCR CDR3. TCRdb used MiXCR to reprocess the multiplex PCR reads, holding one entry per CDR3 protein. The sample contains 350,000 to 450,000 distinct CDR3 sequences, about 14% of which appear only once. The chain employs TRBV7-9 and TRBJ2-1, with 8 bases that match TRBD2. The specimen sequenced was blood. This clonotype was obtained from a man aged 45-60 years with Graves' ophthalmopathy. The CDR3 DNA reads as TGTGCCAGCAGCTTATATCTGGGACTAGTAAATGAGCAGTTCTTC. Translation gives CASSLYLGLVNEQFF.